The 11 T cell receptor beta chains in this list originate from one sample, sequenced in a study of shared clonotypes between healthy human individuals. TCRdb keeps only in-frame clones here, not all; method: immunoSEQ multiplex PCR. The top ten hold approximately 0.13% of the sample, which has 2 million to 2.5 million clones, approximately 94% seen once. Sequenced sample: naive CD4+ T cells sorted from blood. Subset in this sample: CD45RA+ positively selected. These receptors all come from a man aged 18 to 29 in good health.

The chain uses TRBV29-1 and TRBJ2-1; 9 nucleotides match TRBD2. This CDR3 comprises 13 residues. V trimming: 6 bases; J trimming: 2 bases; junction bases outside the gene matches: 2. From germline, CDR1 is SQVTM and CDR2 ANQGSEA. For the CDR3, the DNA is TGCAGCGTCGGCGGGAGGGCCTACAATGAGCAGTTCTTC. It is translated as CSVGGRAYNEQFF.

V is TRBV6-1 and J is TRBJ2-7; no reliable D call. Germline V gene lookup returns CDR1 MNHNS and CDR2 SASEGT. Trimming shortened V by 4 bases and J by 3 bases, and 10 bases separated the two germline ends. There are 13 residues in the CDR3. CDR3 residues: CASSVYLGYEQYF. The CDR3 nucleotides are TGTGCCAGCAGTGTTTACCTAGGCTACGAGCAGTACTTC.

As DNA, the CDR3 is TGTGCCAGCAGTTTGGTGGGCAGCTACCAGCCCCAGCATTTT. Amino acid sequence: CASSLVGSYQPQHF. This chain connects TRBV28 to TRBJ1-5; no clear D gene. The CDR3 loop spans 14 amino acids. The V end was cut by 3 bases, the J end by 7 bases, with 13 bases between. Germline V CDR1 and CDR2: MDHEN, SYDVKM.

The J gene is TRBJ2-4, the V gene TRBV5-1; possible D gene TRBD2, 6 bases. The CDR3 has 15 amino acids. Trimming stripped 5 bases from V and 3 bases from J, with 15 bases between. CDR1 is SGHRS and CDR2 is YFSETQ in the germline V gene. The CDR3 DNA follows: TGCGCCAGCAGTCTGGGGGGTAGCGGCAAAAACATTCAGTACTTC. Translation: CASSLGGSGKNIQYF.

This clone has just a few counts. The rearrangement links TRBV9 to TRBJ2-2; D is ambiguous. V was clipped by 2 bases and J by 7 bases, with 9 bases between them. The CDR3 is 13 residues long. CDR1 and CDR2 from the germline V gene are SGDLS and YYNGEE. The CDR3 region has the DNA TGTGCCAGCAGCGTGGATGGGCTCGGGGAGCTGTTTTTT. Protein product: CASSVDGLGELFF.

The V and J genes are TRBV5-6 and TRBJ1-2; 8 bases line up with TRBD1. The CDR3 has 17 amino acids. Germline V CDR1 and CDR2: SGHDT, YYEEEE. J lost 3 bases, V lost 0 bases, and 10 bases had no gene match. CDR3 loop: CASSLGPGTGTHYGYTF. The CDR3 region has the DNA TGTGCCAGCAGCTTGGGCCCTGGGACAGGCACCCACTATGGCTACACCTTC.

The chain is built from TRBV9 and TRBJ2-5; possibly TRBD1 for D (8 bases). Between the trimmed V and J ends, which lost 0 bases and 5 bases, there was a span of 17 bases. Germline CDR1 SGDLS, CDR2 YYNGEE. This CDR3 comprises 16 residues. CDR3 sequence (DNA): TGTGCCAGCAGCGTAGCCCCAGGACAGGGAGGGGAGACCCAGTACTTC. Encoded protein: CASSVAPGQGGETQYF.

The rearrangement links TRBV9 to TRBJ2-7, with D uncertain. The CDR3 loop spans 15 amino acids. Trimming shortened V by 3 bases and J by 0 bases, and 13 bases separated the two germline ends. Germline CDR1 and CDR2: SGDLS and YYNGEE. CDR3 loop: CASSDGPDGSYEQYF. DNA for the CDR3: TGTGCCAGCAGCGATGGCCCGGACGGCTCCTACGAGCAGTACTTC. Full variable domain (remainder filled in from reference TRBV9 and TRBJ2-7): DSGVTQTPKHLITATGQRVTLRCSPRSGDLSVYWYQQSLDQGLQFLIQYYNGEERAKGNILERFSAQQFPDLHSELNLSSLELGDSALYFCASSDGPDGSYEQYFGPGTRLTVT.

CDR3 DNA sequence: TGTGCCAGTAGTTTGGGGACAGGCTACAATGAGCAGTTCTTC. It yields the protein CASSLGTGYNEQFF. The chain couples TRBV19 to TRBJ2-1; 8 nucleotides match TRBD1. This CDR3 contains 14 residues. Germline V gives CDR1 LNHDA, CDR2 SQIVND (reference sequence). V trimming: 5 bases; J trimming: 3 bases; junction bases outside the gene matches: 3.

Comments on this clone: At the DNA level, this CDR3 is encoded by other sequences in the same sample as well. This sequence joins TRBV18 and TRBJ1-2, with 7 bases lining up with TRBD1. The ends lost 3 bases at V and 4 bases at J; junction bases unmatched: 2. The CDR3 covers 13 residues. CDR1 KGHSH and CDR2 LQKENI come from the germline V gene. The CDR3 DNA follows: TGTGCCAGCTCACCGAGGGACAGCTATGGCTACACCTTC. Protein product: CASSPRDSYGYTF.

Concerning this clone: Other DNA sequences from this sample encode an identical CDR3 as well. V gene TRBV27 combines with J gene TRBJ1-2; 12 bases agree with TRBD1. The CDR3 contains 14 residues. Germline assignment: CDR1 MNHEY and CDR2 SMNVEV (reference sequence). V lost 4 bases and J lost 5; bases outside the gene matches: 2. CDR3 sequence (DNA): TGTGCCAGCAGTTCGGGACAGGGGGCGTATGGCTACACCTTC. Its protein product is CASSSGQGAYGYTF.